This entry lists 14 T cell receptor beta chains sequenced from one sample in a study of blood T cell repertoires in COVID-19 (TCRdb year 2020). Libraries were made using the immunoSEQ multiplex PCR assay. Held by TCRdb, this immuneACCESS table contains in-frame sequences only and omits some clones. Under half of the omission traces to an unresolved V gene where checked; the cause of the rest is unknown. Here the sample has roughly 220,000 clones; 75% to 85% occur a single time. The ten biggest clones cover more than 1.2% of the sample. The sample was peripheral blood. These TCRs come from a woman between 40 and 50 years old who had recovered from COVID-19.

This clone is a singleton in its sample. V is TRBV19 and J is TRBJ2-3; TRBD2 agrees at 7 bases. The CDR3 loop spans 14 amino acids. The junction had 3 bases not matched to a gene; V was cut back by 2 bases and J by 4 bases. In germline, CDR1 is LNHDA, CDR2 SQIVND (reference sequence). CDR3 amino acids: CASSILGRADTQYF. The CDR3 DNA reads as TGTGCCAGTAGTATATTAGGGAGGGCAGATACGCAGTATTTT.

The chain has TRBV7-9 and TRBJ1-1, with a possible D match to TRBD1 (5 bases). The CDR3 contains 18 residues. Germline CDR1 SEHNR, CDR2 FQNEAQ (reference sequence). V lost 4 bases and J lost 2, with 23 bases in between. The DNA of the CDR3 is TGTGCCAGCAGCTCATTATGGACGTCCGGGACTGTAAACACTGAAGCTTTCTTT. It codes for CASSSLWTSGTVNTEAFF.

CDR3 in DNA: TGCGCCAGCAGCTTGGTTATCGGGGACTACGAGCAGTACTTC. Its protein product is CASSLVIGDYEQYF. The chain employs TRBV5-1 and TRBJ2-7; tentative D call: TRBD2 (5 bases). The CDR3 loop spans 14 amino acids. In germline, CDR1 is SGHRS, CDR2 YFSETQ. V dropped 0 bases and J dropped 3 bases, with 10 bases sitting between them.

This clone was observed once. V and J are TRBV15 and TRBJ2-7; TRBD1 agrees at 9 bases. After removal of 7 bases from V and 6 bases from J, the junction contained 16 bases not matched to a gene. CDR3 length: 16 amino acids. Germline V gives CDR1 LNHNV, CDR2 YYDKDF (reference sequence). Written as DNA, the CDR3 is TGTGCCACCAAACCCGAAGGTTGGACAGGGGTCGGCGAGCAGTACTTC. The encoded protein is CATKPEGWTGVGEQYF.

This chain joins TRBV3-1 (or the pseudogene TRBV3-2) and TRBJ1-4; no firm D call. The germline gives CDR1 LGHDT, CDR2 YNNKEL (reference sequence). V was cut by 2 bases and J by 2 bases, with 6 bases left in between. This CDR3 has 14 residues. The CDR3 reads CASSQRGTNEKLFF. CDR3 DNA sequence: TGTGCCAGCAGCCAAAGAGGGACTAATGAAAAACTGTTTTTT.

This chain uses TRBV19 with TRBJ1-5, with 9 positions matching TRBD1. Germline V gives CDR1 LNHDA, CDR2 SQIVND (reference sequence). The V gene end was trimmed by 0 bases and the J gene end by 7 bases; junction bases not matched to a gene: 10. The CDR3 has 17 residues. In DNA form, the CDR3 reads TGTGCCAGTAGTATAGATCTGGGGACAGGGATAAAGCAGCCCCAGCATTTT. Residues: CASSIDLGTGIKQPQHF. Looking up the rest from reference TRBV19 and TRBJ1-5 gives the full variable domain: DGGITQSPKYLFRKEGQNVTLSCEQNLNHDAMYWYRQDPGQGLRLIYYSQIVNDFQKGDIAEGYSVSREKKESFPLTVTSAQKNPTAFYLCASSIDLGTGIKQPQHFGDGTRLSIL.

In DNA, the CDR3 is TGTGCCAGTAGTATCGGTTGGGGGGAGCATTTCAATCAGCCCCAGCATTTT. The encoded protein is CASSIGWGEHFNQPQHF. The chain joins TRBV19 to TRBJ1-5; a possible D gene is TRBD1 (5 bases). Germline CDR1 and CDR2: LNHDA and SQIVND (reference sequence). The CDR3 totals 17 residues. V shed 3 bases and J shed 3 bases, with 18 bases lying between them.

The V and J genes are TRBV27 and TRBJ2-3, with no clear D. CDR1 is MNHEY and CDR2 is SMNVEV in the germline V gene (reference sequence). CDR3 length equals 13 residues. Trimming left V 6 bases short and J 2 bases short, with 9 bases between. The CDR3 nucleotides are TGTGCCAGCAGGACGGAGCTCACAGATACGCAGTATTTT. Amino acid sequence: CASRTELTDTQYF.

V usage is TRBV7-2 and J usage is TRBJ2-7; 10 positions agree with TRBD2. Per germline, CDR1 SGHTA and CDR2 FQGNSA. J lost 5 bases, V lost 5 bases, and 9 bases had no gene match. CDR3 length: 15 amino acids. CDR3 bases: TGTGCCAGCAGCCGGATTAGCGGGGGGCTGGACGAGCAGTACTTC. Protein: CASSRISGGLDEQYF.

The chain links TRBV19 to TRBJ1-1; maybe TRBD1 (5 bases). The germline V and J ends were trimmed by 9 bases and 1 base, with 12 bases remaining between them. Germline loops: CDR1 LNHDA, CDR2 SQIVND (reference sequence). This CDR3 contains 13 residues. The DNA of the CDR3 is TGTGCCAGCACCGTTACAGGGAACACTGAAGCTTTCTTT. Its protein is CASTVTGNTEAFF. Variable domain in full (rest from reference TRBV19 and TRBJ1-1): DGGITQSPKYLFRKEGQNVTLSCEQNLNHDAMYWYRQDPGQGLRLIYYSQIVNDFQKGDIAEGYSVSREKKESFPLTVTSAQKNPTAFYLCASTVTGNTEAFFGQGTRLTVV.

The chain joins TRBV3-1 (or the pseudogene TRBV3-2) to TRBJ2-3, with D perhaps TRBD2 (7 bases). Trimming took 4 bases from V and 2 from J, leaving 16 bases between them. The germline CDR1 and CDR2 sequences are LGHDT and YNNKEL (reference sequence). CDR3 size: 16 residues. The CDR3 protein is CASSLWGGADTDTQYF. CDR3 bases: TGTGCCAGCAGCCTTTGGGGGGGGGCAGACACAGATACGCAGTATTTT.

The J gene is TRBJ2-5, the V gene TRBV2; 9 bases are a match to TRBD1. Germline CDR1 is SNHLY and CDR2 is FYNNEI. The CDR3 runs to 14 residues. V shed 0 bases, J shed 6 bases, and the junction held 2 bases outside the gene matches. In DNA, the CDR3 is TGTGCCAGCAGTGAAGCGACAGGGGGGCAGACCCAGTACTTC. It specifies CASSEATGGQTQYF.

The CDR3 DNA reads as TGTGCCAGCAGCTTTAGCGGGGGGACCACAGATACGCAGTATTTT. Protein product: CASSFSGGTTDTQYF. The chain employs TRBV7-6 and TRBJ2-3; 10 bases match TRBD2. Trimming cost V 3 bases and J 2 bases; bases outside gene matches: 2. The CDR3 totals 15 residues. Germline lookup yields CDR1 SGHVS and CDR2 FNYEAQ.

The gene calls are TRBV3-1 (or the pseudogene TRBV3-2) and TRBJ2-3; maybe TRBD2 (6 bases). Germline V CDR1 and CDR2: LGHDT, YNNKEL (reference sequence). With 8 bases removed from V and 0 bases from J, the gap between germline ends came to 21 bases. There are 17 residues in the CDR3. The CDR3 DNA follows: TGTGCCAGCGGCCGGGGAGGAGTTTCAACTAGCACAGATACGCAGTATTTT. The encoded protein is CASGRGGVSTSTDTQYF.